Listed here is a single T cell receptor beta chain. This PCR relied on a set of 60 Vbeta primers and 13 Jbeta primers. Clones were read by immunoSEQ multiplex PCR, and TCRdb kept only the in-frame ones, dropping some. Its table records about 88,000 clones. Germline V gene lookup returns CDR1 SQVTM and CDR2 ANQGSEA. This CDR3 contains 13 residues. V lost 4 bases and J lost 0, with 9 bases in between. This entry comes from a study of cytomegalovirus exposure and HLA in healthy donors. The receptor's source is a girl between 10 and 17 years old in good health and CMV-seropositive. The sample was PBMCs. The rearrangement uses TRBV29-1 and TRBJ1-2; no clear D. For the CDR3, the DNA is TGCAGCGTTGCTCGGGAAGCTAACTATGGCTACACCTTC. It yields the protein CSVAREANYGYTF. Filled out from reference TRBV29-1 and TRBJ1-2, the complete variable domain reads SAVISQKPSRDICQRGTSLTIQCQVDSQVTMMFWYRQQPGQSLTLIATANQGSEATYESGFVIDKFPISRPNLTFSTLTVSNMSPEDSSIYLCSVAREANYGYTFGSGTRLTVV.